The 14 T cell receptor beta chains in this list originate from one sample, sequenced in a study of blood T cell repertoires in COVID-19. TCRdb's table, derived via immunoSEQ multiplex PCR, lists solely in-frame clones and lacks some. The sample yields about 83,000 clones, roughly 90% seen once. Specimen: peripheral blood. These TCRs come from a woman in her forties or fifties with active or convalescent COVID-19.

In this sample, this clone turned up once. V and J are TRBV30 and TRBJ2-2; D uncertain. The germline CDR1 and CDR2 sequences are GTSNPN and SVGIG (reference sequence). V lost 0 bases and J 6 bases, leaving 2 bases between the germline ends. This CDR3 has 11 residues. The CDR3 loop reads CAWSVSGELFF. As DNA, the CDR3 is TGTGCCTGGAGTGTCTCCGGGGAGCTGTTTTTT.

The rearrangement links TRBV5-3 to TRBJ1-5, with TRBD1 matching over 8 bases. TRBV5-3 is an ORF for which the function is uncertain. J gave up 4 bases and V 7 bases, and 13 bases lay outside the gene matches. The CDR3 has 16 amino acids. Here the CDR3 DNA reads TGTGCCAGACCCCCGGGGTCGACAGGGGAGAATCAGCCCCAGCATTTT. Translated: CARPPGSTGENQPQHF.

This sequence joins TRBV6-5 and TRBJ1-6; no firm D call. Trimming removed 0 bases from V and 5 bases from J, with 8 bases in between. CDR3 length equals 15 residues. Germline CDR1 reads MNHEY; CDR2 reads SVGAGI. CDR3 bases: TGTGCCAGCAGTTACTCGCCCCGGGATAATTCACCCCTCCACTTT. Amino acids: CASSYSPRDNSPLHF.

The CDR3 DNA sequence: TGCGCCAGCAGTGGGGGGGAATTCCCCTACGAGCAGTACTTC. Its protein is CASSGGEFPYEQYF. J is TRBJ2-7 and V is TRBV5-1; TRBD2 aligns across 7 bases. Germline-derived CDR1 and CDR2 are SGHRS and YFSETQ. Trimming at V came to 5 bases and at J to 2 bases, leaving 7 bases not matched to a gene. The CDR3 has 14 amino acids.

The V call is TRBV6-5, the J call TRBJ1-2; no clear D. This CDR3 is built from 14 residues. Germline lookup yields CDR1 MNHEY and CDR2 SVGAGI. Trimming removed 6 bases at V and 0 bases at J, with 11 bases between. CDR3: CASRPDGANYGYTF. The CDR3 nucleotides read TGTGCCAGCAGGCCGGACGGGGCTAACTATGGCTACACCTTC.

This clone was counted only a few times. CDR3 residues: CAWSVPGRVGYGYTF. The CDR3 DNA follows: TGTGCCTGGAGTGTACCCGGCAGGGTAGGATATGGCTACACCTTC. V is TRBV30 and J is TRBJ1-2; weak D call: TRBD1 (5 bases). Germline V gene lookup returns CDR1 GTSNPN and CDR2 SVGIG (reference sequence). This CDR3 has 15 residues. The V end lost 0 bases, the J end lost 5 bases, and 16 bases lay between the germline ends.

The rearrangement joins TRBV28 to TRBJ1-2; D remains unclear. This CDR3 region has 13 residues. CDR1 and CDR2 from the germline V gene are MDHEN and SYDVKM. V lost 2 bases, J lost 4 bases, and 8 bases lay in between. This CDR3 is CASSLGRTYGYTF. The CDR3, as DNA: TGTGCCAGCAGTTTAGGCAGAACCTATGGCTACACCTTC.

The chain couples TRBV3-1 (or the pseudogene TRBV3-2) to TRBJ1-3, with D unresolved. The CDR3 is 16 residues long. Germline V gene data show CDR1 as LGHDT and CDR2 as YNNKEL (reference sequence). V lost 0 bases, J lost 0 bases, and 9 bases lay in between. This CDR3 is CASSQDTLISGNTIYF. CDR3 DNA: TGTGCCAGCAGCCAAGATACTCTTATCTCTGGAAACACCATATATTTT.

The rearrangement uses TRBV9 and TRBJ1-2, with TRBD1 matching over 9 bases. There are 14 residues in the CDR3. Germline loops: CDR1 SGDLS, CDR2 YYNGEE. J was trimmed by 7 bases and V by 3 bases; bases with no gene match: 7. Here the CDR3 DNA reads TGTGCCAGCAGCGATGGACAGGGGCGTAGTGGCTACACCTTC. This encodes CASSDGQGRSGYTF.

The rearrangement links TRBV6-2 or TRBV6-3 to TRBJ1-2; D call uncertain. Per the germline V gene, CDR1 is MNHEY and CDR2 is SVGEGT. Trimming took 2 bases from V and 4 from J, leaving 11 bases between them. This CDR3 spans 14 amino acids. CDR3 coding DNA: TGTGCCAGCAGTTACCCACGGGTCATCTATGGCTACACCTTC. Its protein is CASSYPRVIYGYTF.

This sequence joins TRBV30 and TRBJ1-2; 7 bases fit TRBD1. The junction had 4 bases not matched to a gene; V was cut back by 3 bases and J by 3 bases. Germline V gene sequence: CDR1 GTSNPN, CDR2 SVGIG (reference sequence). CDR3 length: 13 residues. Here the CDR3 reads CAWSPGTDYGYTF. In DNA form, the CDR3 reads TGTGCCTGGAGCCCCGGGACAGACTATGGCTACACCTTC.

The CDR3 region has the DNA TGCGCCAGCAGCCAGAGGGAAGGTCAGCCCCAGCATTTT. It encodes CASSQREGQPQHF. The chain links TRBV5-1 to TRBJ1-5; no clear D. The germline V and J ends were trimmed by 4 bases and 6 bases, with 11 bases remaining between them. The germline gives CDR1 SGHRS, CDR2 YFSETQ. The CDR3 consists of 13 residues.

The chain has TRBV7-2 and TRBJ1-2; D unresolved. This CDR3 is built from 12 residues. In germline, CDR1 is SGHTA, CDR2 FQGNSA. With 3 bases removed from V and 3 bases from J, the gap between germline ends came to 5 bases. In DNA form, the CDR3 reads TGTGCCAGCAGCTTTGTATACTATGGCTACACCTTC. Protein sequence: CASSFVYYGYTF.

This chain joins TRBV6-2 or TRBV6-3 and TRBJ2-2, with 7 nucleotides matching TRBD1. Trimming at V came to 6 bases and at J to 7 bases, leaving 17 bases not matched to a gene. This CDR3 has 17 amino acids. Germline V gene data show CDR1 as MNHEY and CDR2 as SVGEGT. Written as DNA, the CDR3 is TGTGCCAGCAGCCGCCAAAGGCCCAGGGGGAGTGGCGGGGAGCTGTTTTTT. The encoded protein is CASSRQRPRGSGGELFF.